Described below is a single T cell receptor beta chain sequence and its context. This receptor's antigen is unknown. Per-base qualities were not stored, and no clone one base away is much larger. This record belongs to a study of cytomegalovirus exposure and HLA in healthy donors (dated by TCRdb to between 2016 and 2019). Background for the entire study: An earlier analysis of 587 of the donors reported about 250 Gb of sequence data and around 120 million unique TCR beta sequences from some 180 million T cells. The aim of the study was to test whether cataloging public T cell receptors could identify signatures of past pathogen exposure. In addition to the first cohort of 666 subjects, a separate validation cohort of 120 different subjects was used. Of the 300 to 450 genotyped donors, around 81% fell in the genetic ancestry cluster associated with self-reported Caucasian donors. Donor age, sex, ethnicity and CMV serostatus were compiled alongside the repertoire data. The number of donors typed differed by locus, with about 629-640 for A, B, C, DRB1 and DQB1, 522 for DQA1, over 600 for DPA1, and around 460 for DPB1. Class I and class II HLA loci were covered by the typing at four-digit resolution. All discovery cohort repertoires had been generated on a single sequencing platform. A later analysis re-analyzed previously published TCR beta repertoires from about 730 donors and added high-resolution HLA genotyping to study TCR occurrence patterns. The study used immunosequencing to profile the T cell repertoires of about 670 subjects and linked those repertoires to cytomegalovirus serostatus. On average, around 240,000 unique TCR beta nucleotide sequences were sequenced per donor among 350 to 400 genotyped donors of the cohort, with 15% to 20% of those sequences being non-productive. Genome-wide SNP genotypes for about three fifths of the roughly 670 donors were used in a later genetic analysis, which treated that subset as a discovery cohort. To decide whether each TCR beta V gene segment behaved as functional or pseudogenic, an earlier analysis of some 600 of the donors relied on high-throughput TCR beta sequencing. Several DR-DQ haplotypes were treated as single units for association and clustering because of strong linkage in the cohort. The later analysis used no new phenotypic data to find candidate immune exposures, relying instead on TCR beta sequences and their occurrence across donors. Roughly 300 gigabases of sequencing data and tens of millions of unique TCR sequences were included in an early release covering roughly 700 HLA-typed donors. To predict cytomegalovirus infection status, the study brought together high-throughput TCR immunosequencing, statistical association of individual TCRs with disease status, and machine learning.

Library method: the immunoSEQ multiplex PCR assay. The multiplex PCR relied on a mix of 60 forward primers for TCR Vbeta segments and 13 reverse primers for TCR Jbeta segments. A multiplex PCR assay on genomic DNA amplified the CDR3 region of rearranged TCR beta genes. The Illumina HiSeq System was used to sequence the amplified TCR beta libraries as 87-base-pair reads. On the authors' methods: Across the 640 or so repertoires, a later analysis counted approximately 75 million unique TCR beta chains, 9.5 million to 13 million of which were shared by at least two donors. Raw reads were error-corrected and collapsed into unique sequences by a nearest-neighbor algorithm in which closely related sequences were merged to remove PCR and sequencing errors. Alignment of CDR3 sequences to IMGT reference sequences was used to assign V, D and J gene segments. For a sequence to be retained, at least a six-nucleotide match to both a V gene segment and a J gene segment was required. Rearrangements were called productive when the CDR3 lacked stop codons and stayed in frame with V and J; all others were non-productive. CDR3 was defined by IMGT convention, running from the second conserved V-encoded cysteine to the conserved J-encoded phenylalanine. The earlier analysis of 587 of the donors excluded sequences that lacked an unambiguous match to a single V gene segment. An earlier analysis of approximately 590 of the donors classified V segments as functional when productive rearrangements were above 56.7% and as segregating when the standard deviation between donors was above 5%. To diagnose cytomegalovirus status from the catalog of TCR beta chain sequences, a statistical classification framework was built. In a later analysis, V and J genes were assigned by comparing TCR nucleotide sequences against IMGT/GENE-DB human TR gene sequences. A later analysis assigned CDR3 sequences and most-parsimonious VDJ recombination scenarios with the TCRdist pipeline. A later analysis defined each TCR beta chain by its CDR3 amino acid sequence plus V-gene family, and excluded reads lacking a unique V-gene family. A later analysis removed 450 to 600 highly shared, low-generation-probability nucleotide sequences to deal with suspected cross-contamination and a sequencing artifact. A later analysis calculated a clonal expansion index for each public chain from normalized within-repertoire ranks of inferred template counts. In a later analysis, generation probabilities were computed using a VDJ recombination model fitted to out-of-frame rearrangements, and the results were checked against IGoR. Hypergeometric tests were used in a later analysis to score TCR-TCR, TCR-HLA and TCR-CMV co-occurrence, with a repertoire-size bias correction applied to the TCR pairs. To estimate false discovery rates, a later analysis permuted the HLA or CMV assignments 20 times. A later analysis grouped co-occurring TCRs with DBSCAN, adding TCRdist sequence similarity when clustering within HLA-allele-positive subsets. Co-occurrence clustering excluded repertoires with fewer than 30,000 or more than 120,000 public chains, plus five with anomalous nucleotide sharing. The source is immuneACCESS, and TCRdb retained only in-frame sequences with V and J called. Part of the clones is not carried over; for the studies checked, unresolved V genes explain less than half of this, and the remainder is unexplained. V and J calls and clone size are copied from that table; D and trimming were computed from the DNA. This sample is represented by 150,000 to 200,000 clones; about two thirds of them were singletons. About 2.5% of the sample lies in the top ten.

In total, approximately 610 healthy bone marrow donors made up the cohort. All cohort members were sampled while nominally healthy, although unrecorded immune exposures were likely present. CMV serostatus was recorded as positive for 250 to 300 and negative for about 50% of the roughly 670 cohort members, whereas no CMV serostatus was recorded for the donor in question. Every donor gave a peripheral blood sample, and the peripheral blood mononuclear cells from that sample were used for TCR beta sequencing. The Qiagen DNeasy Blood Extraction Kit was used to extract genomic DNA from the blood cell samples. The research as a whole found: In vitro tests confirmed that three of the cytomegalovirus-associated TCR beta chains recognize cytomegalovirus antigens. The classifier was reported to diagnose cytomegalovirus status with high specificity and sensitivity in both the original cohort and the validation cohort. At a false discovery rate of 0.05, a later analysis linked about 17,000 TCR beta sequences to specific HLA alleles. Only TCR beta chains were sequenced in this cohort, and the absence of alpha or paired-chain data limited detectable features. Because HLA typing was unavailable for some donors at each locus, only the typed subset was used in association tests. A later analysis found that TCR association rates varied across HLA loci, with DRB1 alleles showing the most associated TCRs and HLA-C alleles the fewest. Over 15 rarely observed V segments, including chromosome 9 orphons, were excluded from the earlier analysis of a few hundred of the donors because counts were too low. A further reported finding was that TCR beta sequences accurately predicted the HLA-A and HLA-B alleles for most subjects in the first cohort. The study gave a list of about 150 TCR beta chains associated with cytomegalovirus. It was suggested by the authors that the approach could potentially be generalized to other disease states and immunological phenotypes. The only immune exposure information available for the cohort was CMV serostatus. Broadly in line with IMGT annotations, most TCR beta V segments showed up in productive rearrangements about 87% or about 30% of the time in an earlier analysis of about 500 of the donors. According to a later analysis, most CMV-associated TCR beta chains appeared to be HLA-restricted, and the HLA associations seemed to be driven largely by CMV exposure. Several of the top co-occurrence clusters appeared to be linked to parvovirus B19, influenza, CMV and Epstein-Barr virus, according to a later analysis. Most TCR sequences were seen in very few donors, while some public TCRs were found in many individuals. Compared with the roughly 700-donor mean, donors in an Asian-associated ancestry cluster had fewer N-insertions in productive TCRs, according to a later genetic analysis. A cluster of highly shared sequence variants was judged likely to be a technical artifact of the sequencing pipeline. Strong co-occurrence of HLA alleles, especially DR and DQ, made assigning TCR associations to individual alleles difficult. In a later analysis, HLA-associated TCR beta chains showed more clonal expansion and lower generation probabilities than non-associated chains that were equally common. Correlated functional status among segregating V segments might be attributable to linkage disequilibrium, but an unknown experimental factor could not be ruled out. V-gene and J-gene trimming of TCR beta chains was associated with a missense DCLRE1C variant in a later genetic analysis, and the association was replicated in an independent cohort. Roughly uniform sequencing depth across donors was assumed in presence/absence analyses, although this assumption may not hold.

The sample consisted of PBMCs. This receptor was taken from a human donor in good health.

The CDR3 amino acid sequence is: CASSVEGGRELFF. The DNA sequence is as follows: TGTGCCAGCAGCGTAGAAGGGGGCCGGGAGCTGTTTTTT. The chain is made from TRBV9 and TRBJ2-2; TRBD1 matches 7 bases in the middle. The germline V gene gives CDR1 as SGDLS and CDR2 as YYNGEE. The CDR3 goes from the cysteine to the phenylalanine over 13 residues. CDR3 DNA is the only sequence kept; it has 39 bases, read in frame from the first base. At the junction V is shortened by 0 bases and J by 9 bases; bases outside the gene matches: 2. Reference TRBV9 and TRBJ2-2 proteins supply the regions before and after the CDR3; the full variable domain is: DSGVTQTPKHLITATGQRVTLRCSPRSGDLSVYWYQQSLDQGLQFLIQYYNGEERAKGNILERFSAQQFPDLHSELNLSSLELGDSALYFCASSVEGGRELFFGEGSRLTVL.